This T cell receptor (beta chain) was observed in a study of shared clonotypes between healthy human individuals. Sequenced by immunoSEQ multiplex PCR; TCRdb stores in-frame clones only, minus some. The sample lists 2 million to 3 million clones; roughly 93% were seen once. General observations from the study: Despite large depth, rarefaction showed incomplete sorted-subset sequencing.

Germline values: CDR1 SGHVS, CDR2 FNYEAQ. Deletions cut 5 bases from V and 3 bases from J, with 18 bases between. This CDR3 has 16 residues. This clone was observed a single time. Its antigen is as yet unknown. Source material: naive CD4+ T cells from PBMCs. Subset reported: CD45RA+ positively selected. This chain links TRBV7-6 with TRBJ2-3, with D possibly matching TRBD2 (6 bases). This receptor was taken from a man aged 18 to 29 in good health. Some clones in this sample may be carry-over from other donors' samples. CDR3 loop: CASSMRSGSQTDTQYF. CDR3 nucleotides: TGTGCCAGCAGCATGCGTTCCGGGAGTCAAACAGATACGCAGTATTTT.